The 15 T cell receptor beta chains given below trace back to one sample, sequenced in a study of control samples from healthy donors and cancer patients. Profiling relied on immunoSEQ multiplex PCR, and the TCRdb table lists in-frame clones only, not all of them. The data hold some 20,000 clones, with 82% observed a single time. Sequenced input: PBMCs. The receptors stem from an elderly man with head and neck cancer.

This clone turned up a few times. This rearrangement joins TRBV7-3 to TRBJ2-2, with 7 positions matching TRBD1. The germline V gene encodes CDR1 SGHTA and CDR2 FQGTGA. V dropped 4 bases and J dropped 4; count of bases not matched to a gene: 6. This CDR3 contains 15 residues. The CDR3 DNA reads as TGTGCCAGCAGCTCCCTCGACAGGGTCACCGGGGAGCTGTTTTTT. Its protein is CASSSLDRVTGELFF.

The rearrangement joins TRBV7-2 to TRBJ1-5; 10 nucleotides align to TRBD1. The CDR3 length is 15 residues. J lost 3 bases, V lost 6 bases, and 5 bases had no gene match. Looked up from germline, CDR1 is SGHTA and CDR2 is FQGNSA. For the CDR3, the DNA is TGTGCCAGCAGGTCCGGGACAGGGGCCAATCAGCCCCAGCATTTT. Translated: CASRSGTGANQPQHF.

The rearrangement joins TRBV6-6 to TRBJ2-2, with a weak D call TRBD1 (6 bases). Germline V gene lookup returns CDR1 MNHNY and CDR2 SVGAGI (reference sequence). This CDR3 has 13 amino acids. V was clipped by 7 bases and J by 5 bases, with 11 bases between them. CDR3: CASIPTGTGELFF. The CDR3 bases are TGTGCCAGCATTCCTACAGGGACCGGGGAGCTGTTTTTT.

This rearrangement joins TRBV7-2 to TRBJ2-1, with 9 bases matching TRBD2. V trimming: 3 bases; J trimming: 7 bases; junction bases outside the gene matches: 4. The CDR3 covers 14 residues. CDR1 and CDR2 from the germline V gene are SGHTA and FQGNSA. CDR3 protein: CASSLALAGNEQFF. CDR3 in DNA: TGTGCCAGCAGCTTGGCTCTAGCGGGGAATGAGCAGTTCTTC.

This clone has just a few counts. The CDR3 nucleotides read TGTGCCACTAATGACGGAATGGGAAACACCATATATTTT. This gives the protein CATNDGMGNTIYF. V is TRBV15 and J is TRBJ1-3, with D uncertain. The CDR3 covers 13 residues. The V gene lost 9 bases and the J gene lost 4 bases, with 13 bases spanning the gap. The V gene's germline CDR1 is LNHNV and CDR2 YYDKDF (reference sequence). The entire variable domain, with the rest obtained from reference TRBV15 and TRBJ1-3, is as follows: DAMVIQNPRYQVTQFGKPVTLSCSQTLNHNVMYWYQQKSSQAPKLLFHYYDKDFNNEADTPDNFQSRRPNTSFCFLDIRSPGLGDTAMYLCATNDGMGNTIYFGEGSWLTVV.

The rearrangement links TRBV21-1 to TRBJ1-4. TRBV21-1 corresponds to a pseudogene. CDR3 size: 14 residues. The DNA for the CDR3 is TGTGCCAGCCGTCGAGGCCAACAGACGGAAAAACTGTTTTTT. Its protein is CASRRGQQTEKLFF.

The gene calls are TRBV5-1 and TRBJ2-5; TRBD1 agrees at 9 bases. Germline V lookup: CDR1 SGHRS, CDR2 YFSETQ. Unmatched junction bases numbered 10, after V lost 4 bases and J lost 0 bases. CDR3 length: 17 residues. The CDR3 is CASSGDRDRDYQETQYF. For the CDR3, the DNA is TGCGCCAGCAGCGGGGACCGGGACAGGGACTACCAAGAGACCCAGTACTTC.

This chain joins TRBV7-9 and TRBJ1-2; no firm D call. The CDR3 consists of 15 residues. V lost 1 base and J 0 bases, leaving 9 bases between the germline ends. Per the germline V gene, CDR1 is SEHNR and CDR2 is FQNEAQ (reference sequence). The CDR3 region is CASSLGRGTNYGYTF. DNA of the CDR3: TGTGCCAGCAGCTTAGGAAGAGGGACTAACTATGGCTACACCTTC.

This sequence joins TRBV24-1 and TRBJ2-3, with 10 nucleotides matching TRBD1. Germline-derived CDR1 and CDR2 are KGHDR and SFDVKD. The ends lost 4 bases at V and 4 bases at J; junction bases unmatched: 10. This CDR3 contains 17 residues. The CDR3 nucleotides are TGTGCCACCAGTGACATTTCGGACAGGGGGGGTGCAGATACGCAGTATTTT. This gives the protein CATSDISDRGGADTQYF.

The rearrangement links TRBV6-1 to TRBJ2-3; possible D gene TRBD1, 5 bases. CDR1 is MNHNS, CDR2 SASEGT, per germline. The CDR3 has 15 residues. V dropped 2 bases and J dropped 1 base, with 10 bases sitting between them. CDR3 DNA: TGTGCCAGCAGTGAAACTATAGGGGGCACAGATACGCAGTATTTT. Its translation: CASSETIGGTDTQYF.

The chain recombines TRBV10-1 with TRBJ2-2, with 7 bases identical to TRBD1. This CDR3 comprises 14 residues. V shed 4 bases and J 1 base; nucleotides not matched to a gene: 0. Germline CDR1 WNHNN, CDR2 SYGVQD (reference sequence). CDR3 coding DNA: TGCGCCAGCAGTGCAGGGGGGAACACCGGGGAGCTGTTTTTT. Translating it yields CASSAGGNTGELFF.

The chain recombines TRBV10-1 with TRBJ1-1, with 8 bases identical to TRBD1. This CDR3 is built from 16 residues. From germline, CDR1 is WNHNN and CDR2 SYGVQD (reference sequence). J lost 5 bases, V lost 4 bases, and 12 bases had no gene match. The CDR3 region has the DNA TGCGCCAGCAGTGGGAGCAGGGGGCGAAGAAGTACTGAAGCTTTCTTT. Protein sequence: CASSGSRGRRSTEAFF.

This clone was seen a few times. Here the CDR3 DNA reads TGTGCCAGCAGCTGGAGGTTGTTTGGAGATACGCAGTATTTT. This gives the protein CASSWRLFGDTQYF. This sequence joins TRBV7-8 and TRBJ2-3, with D possibly TRBD2 on 5 matching bases. Germline assignment: CDR1 SGHVS and CDR2 FQNEAQ. Trimming shortened V by 4 bases and J by 5 bases, and 13 bases separated the two germline ends. This CDR3 is 14 amino acids long. The whole variable domain, filled in from reference TRBV7-8 and TRBJ2-3, reads GAGVSQSPRYKVAKRGQDVALRCDPISGHVSLFWYQQALGQGPEFLTYFQNEAQLDKSGLPSDRFFAERPEGSVSTLKIQRTQQEDSAVYLCASSWRLFGDTQYFGPGTRLTVL.

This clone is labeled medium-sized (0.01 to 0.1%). CDR3 sequence reads: CASSEKYTF. CDR3 coding DNA: TGTGCCAGCAGTGAGAAATACACCTTC. This rearrangement joins TRBV2 to TRBJ1-2; D gene ambiguous. Germline CDR1 reads SNHLY; CDR2 reads FYNNEI. Trimming shortened V by 3 bases and J by 11 bases, and 4 bases separated the two germline ends. This CDR3 is 9 amino acids long.

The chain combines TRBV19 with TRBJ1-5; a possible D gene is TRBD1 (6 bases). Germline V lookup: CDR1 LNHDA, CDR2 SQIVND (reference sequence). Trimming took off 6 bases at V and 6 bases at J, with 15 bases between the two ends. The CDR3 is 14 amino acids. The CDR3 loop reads CASSPLRGIQPQHF. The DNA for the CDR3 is TGTGCCAGTAGCCCCCTGAGGGGGATTCAGCCCCAGCATTTT.